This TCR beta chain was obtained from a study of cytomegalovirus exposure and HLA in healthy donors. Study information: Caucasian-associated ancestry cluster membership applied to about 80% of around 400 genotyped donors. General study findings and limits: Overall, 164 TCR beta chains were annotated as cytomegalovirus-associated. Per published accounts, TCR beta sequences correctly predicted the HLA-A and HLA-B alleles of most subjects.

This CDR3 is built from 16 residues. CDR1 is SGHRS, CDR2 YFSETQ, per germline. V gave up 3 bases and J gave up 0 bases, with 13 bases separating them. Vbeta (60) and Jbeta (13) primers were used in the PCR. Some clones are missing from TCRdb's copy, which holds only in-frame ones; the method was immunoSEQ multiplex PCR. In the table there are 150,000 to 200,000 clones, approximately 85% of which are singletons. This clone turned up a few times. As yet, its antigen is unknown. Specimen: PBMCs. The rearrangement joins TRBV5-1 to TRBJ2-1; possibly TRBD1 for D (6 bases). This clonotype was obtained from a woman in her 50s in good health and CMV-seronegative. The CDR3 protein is CASSSRDMSSYNEQFF. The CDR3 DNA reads TGCGCCAGCAGCTCCCGGGACATGAGCTCCTACAATGAGCAGTTCTTC.